The clone carrying this T cell receptor beta chain was seen a single time. Template material for TCR beta VDJ and CDR3 profiling consisted of genomic DNA. TCRdb reprocessed the reads via MiXCR and lists one record per CDR3 protein. This repertoire shows some 220,000 distinct CDR3 sequences, almost 35% found once; its top ten account for about 1.1%. This record comes from a study of CD8+CD57+ T cells in acquired aplastic anemia. Study context: Read counts for CD4+ cells (from healthy donors) averaged around 10 million.

CDR1 and CDR2 (germline): SNHLY, FYNNEI. Trimming shortened V by 3 bases and J by 3 bases, and 6 bases separated the two germline ends. The CDR3 spans 13 residues. The V and J genes are TRBV2 and TRBJ1-3; D is unclear. This receptor was taken from a human donor in good health, serving as a control. Material: sorted CD4+, CD8+, or CD8+CD57+ T cells (not recorded which) from PBMCs. CDR3 region: CASSEDVGNTIYF. CDR3 nucleotide sequence: TGTGCCAGCAGTGAGGATGTTGGAAACACCATATATTTT. The full variable domain, its missing parts supplied by reference TRBV2 and TRBJ1-3, is EPEVTQTPSHQVTQMGQEVILRCVPISNHLYFYWYRQILGQKVEFLVSFYNNEISEKSEIFDDQFSVERPDGSNFTLKIRSTKLEDSAMYFCASSEDVGNTIYFGEGSWLTVV.